This entry lists 29 T cell receptor beta chains sequenced from one sample in a study of regulatory T cells in long-lasting Graves disease. Time point here: newly diagnosed GD, antithyroid drugs for less than 3 months. RNA extracted from PBMCs served as the sequencing template. Building of the TCR beta libraries involved iRepertoire HTBI primers and Arm-PCR of CDR3 regions. TCRdb re-derived calls from the multiplex PCR reads in MiXCR, one entry per CDR3 protein. This sample has about 400,000 distinct CDR3 sequences, with approximately 16% found just once. This sample also appeared in a second study, on T cells in Graves' hyperthyroidism and ophthalmopathy.

This material consisted of peripheral blood mononuclear cells (PBMCs), taken at new diagnosis, from a patient treated with antithyroid drugs. The receptors here all came from a woman in her 40s with Graves disease.

The table lists this clonotype with a few counts. The rearrangement uses TRBV19 and TRBJ1-1; TRBD1 agrees at 8 bases. Germline lookup yields CDR1 LNHDA and CDR2 SQIVND (reference sequence). After removal of 4 bases from V and 1 base from J, the junction contained 8 bases not matched to a gene. The CDR3 has 16 residues. The CDR3 protein is CASSTLRTGWNTEAFF. The DNA for the CDR3 is TGTGCCAGTAGTACCCTCCGGACAGGGTGGAACACTGAAGCTTTCTTT.

There are many counts of this clonotype. CDR3 region: CASSVQGTLSNQPQHF. CDR3 bases: TGTGCCAGTAGCGTACAGGGGACCCTTAGCAATCAGCCCCAGCATTTT. The V gene is TRBV19, the J gene TRBJ1-5; 7 bases line up with TRBD1. The CDR3 sequence is 16 residues long. In germline, CDR1 is LNHDA, CDR2 SQIVND (reference sequence). V trimming: 6 bases; J trimming: 0 bases; junction bases outside the gene matches: 8. The full variable domain, its missing parts supplied by reference TRBV19 and TRBJ1-5, is DGGITQSPKYLFRKEGQNVTLSCEQNLNHDAMYWYRQDPGQGLRLIYYSQIVNDFQKGDIAEGYSVSREKKESFPLTVTSAQKNPTAFYLCASSVQGTLSNQPQHFGDGTRLSIL.

J is TRBJ2-1 and V is TRBV30; 11 bases are a match to TRBD2. There are 15 residues in the CDR3. From germline, CDR1 is GTSNPN and CDR2 SVGIG (reference sequence). V gave up 3 bases and J gave up 4 bases; unmatched junction bases: 5. The CDR3 protein is CAWSPLAGGYNEQFF. CDR3 DNA: TGTGCCTGGAGCCCCTTAGCGGGAGGGTACAATGAGCAGTTCTTC.

This clonotype was picked up many times. The chain recombines TRBV30 with TRBJ1-1; D unclear. V lost 0 bases and J lost 0, with 11 bases in between. The CDR3 is 15 amino acids. Germline V gene lookup returns CDR1 GTSNPN and CDR2 SVGIG (reference sequence). Here the CDR3 reads CAWSVRVLLNTEAFF. The CDR3 region has the DNA TGTGCCTGGAGTGTAAGGGTCCTCTTGAACACTGAAGCTTTCTTT.

The rearrangement joins TRBV4-3 to TRBJ2-1, with 8 bases fitting TRBD2. The CDR3 is made up of 19 amino acids. The V segment lost 0 bases and the J segment 6 bases; nucleotides outside the gene matches: 16. CDR1 is LGHNA and CDR2 is YSLEER in the germline V gene. CDR3 bases: TGCGCCAGCAGCCAAGATCTCCTCGAGGCGGGAGGTCGTGGCAATGAGCAGTTCTTC. Translating gives CASSQDLLEAGGRGNEQFF.

At least ten counts were recorded for this clonotype. The gene calls are TRBV7-9 and TRBJ2-5; 16 bases are a match to TRBD2. J gave up 3 bases and V 2 bases, and 9 bases lay outside the gene matches. This CDR3 has 19 amino acids. Germline V gene data show CDR1 as SEHNR and CDR2 as FQNEAQ (reference sequence). The CDR3 region is CASSLSPGLAGGREETQYF. As DNA, the CDR3 is TGTGCCAGCAGCTTATCTCCGGGACTAGCGGGAGGGAGGGAAGAGACCCAGTACTTC.

This clonotype turned up a few times. The V and J genes are TRBV3-1 and TRBJ2-2, with D perhaps matching TRBD1 or TRBD2 (6 bases each). Trimming left V 4 bases short and J 3 bases short, with 15 bases between. The V gene's germline CDR1 is LGHDT and CDR2 YNNKEL (reference sequence). This CDR3 is 16 amino acids long. The CDR3 DNA follows: TGTGCCAGCAGCCGGAGGGGGGACCTATACACCGGGGAGCTGTTTTTT. The encoded protein is CASSRRGDLYTGELFF.

J is TRBJ2-2 and V is TRBV30; 7 bases are shared with TRBD1. The CDR3 runs to 17 residues. Germline V CDR1 and CDR2: GTSNPN, SVGIG (reference sequence). J was trimmed by 7 bases and V by 6 bases; bases with no gene match: 20. CDR3 loop: CACRDPFETGYSGELFF. The DNA of the CDR3 is TGTGCCTGCCGCGACCCCTTTGAGACAGGGTATAGCGGGGAGCTGTTTTTT. Together with reference TRBV30 and TRBJ2-2, the CDR3 gives the full variable domain: SQTIHQWPATLVQPVGSPLSLECTVEGTSNPNLYWYRQAAGRGLQLLFYSVGIGQISSEVPQNLSASRPQDRQFILSSKKLLLSDSGFYLCACRDPFETGYSGELFFGEGSRLTVL.

This clonotype was seen repeatedly, ten times or more. The chain combines TRBV28 with TRBJ2-5, with TRBD1 matching 9 bases. The CDR3 totals 14 residues. The germline V gene encodes CDR1 MDHEN and CDR2 SYDVKM. V gave up 10 bases and J gave up 3 bases; unmatched junction bases: 9. Here the CDR3 DNA reads TGTGCCACCCTCCTTGGGACAGGGAAAGAGACCCAGTACTTC. Translation gives CATLLGTGKETQYF.

This clonotype was recorded at least ten times. The genes are TRBV7-8 and TRBJ2-1; 7 bases align to TRBD2. CDR1 SGHVS and CDR2 FQNEAQ come from the germline V gene. The CDR3 is 15 residues long. Trimming at V came to 1 base and at J to 7 bases, leaving 7 bases not matched to a gene. The CDR3 sequence is CASSLVLGGSNEQFF. The CDR3 DNA sequence: TGTGCCAGCAGCTTAGTTCTGGGAGGGTCAAATGAGCAGTTCTTC.

This clonotype was recorded at least ten times. The rearrangement uses TRBV14 and TRBJ2-7; 7 bases map to TRBD2. CDR3 size: 12 residues. Germline V gene sequence: CDR1 SGHDN, CDR2 FVKESK. V trimming: 3 bases; J trimming: 11 bases; junction bases outside the gene matches: 7. In DNA, the CDR3 is TGTGCCAGCAGCCATGGGGAGGGTCTGAAGTACTTC. The encoded protein is CASSHGEGLKYF.

This clonotype showed up many times. V is TRBV3-1 and J is TRBJ2-1; D perhaps matches TRBD1 (5 bases). Per the germline V gene, CDR1 is LGHDT and CDR2 is YNNKEL (reference sequence). The V gene lost 1 base and the J gene lost 2 bases, with 12 bases spanning the gap. The CDR3 is 16 amino acids. For the CDR3, the DNA is TGTGCCAGCAGCCAAGGTTTTAGGGGTGCCTACAATGAGCAGTTCTTC. Its protein is CASSQGFRGAYNEQFF.

In its sample, this clonotype was seen many times. The chain couples TRBV20-1 to TRBJ2-3; D unclear. The CDR3 is 12 residues long. Germline-derived CDR1 and CDR2 are DFQATT and SNEGSKA (reference sequence). V was shortened by 6 bases and J by 1 base, with 8 bases between the two germline ends. The CDR3 DNA reads TGCAGTGCCTGGGATGGCACAGATACGCAGTATTTT. Its protein is CSAWDGTDTQYF.

This chain uses TRBV27 with TRBJ1-2, with 7 bases lining up with TRBD1. With V trimmed by 6 bases and J by 4 bases, 5 bases remained unmatched. In germline, CDR1 is MNHEY, CDR2 SMNVEV (reference sequence). CDR3 size: 13 residues. The CDR3 region has the DNA TGTGCCAGCAGCGTGGGACAGACCTATGGCTACACCTTC. Amino acid sequence: CASSVGQTYGYTF.

This clonotype was seen ten or more times. The chain employs TRBV28 and TRBJ2-7; 11 nucleotides agree with TRBD2. After removal of 6 bases from V and 3 bases from J, the junction contained 4 bases not matched to a gene. The CDR3 sequence is 14 residues long. Germline V CDR1 and CDR2: MDHEN, SYDVKM. In DNA, the CDR3 is TGTGCCAGCAGCTTTCTAGCGGGAGGCTACGAGCAGTACTTC. Its protein product is CASSFLAGGYEQYF.

The chain carries TRBV19 and TRBJ2-3; maybe TRBD2 (6 bases). Germline V gene lookup returns CDR1 LNHDA and CDR2 SQIVND (reference sequence). The length of the CDR3 is 16 residues. Trimming stripped 10 bases from V and 5 bases from J, with 25 bases between. CDR3 DNA sequence: TGTGCCACCAAAGGTATGGCAGCTCAGGGAGGAGATACGCAGTATTTT. Translation gives CATKGMAAQGGDTQYF.

This clonotype was counted many times. The V and J genes are TRBV12-3 or TRBV12-4 and TRBJ2-1; TRBD2 aligns across 10 bases. Trimming at V came to 3 bases and at J to 4 bases, leaving 3 bases not matched to a gene. CDR3 length: 15 residues. The CDR3 sequence: CASSFGLADYNEQFF. CDR3 in DNA: TGTGCCAGCAGTTTCGGACTAGCGGATTACAATGAGCAGTTCTTC.

This clonotype was picked up a small number of times. This chain connects TRBV29-1 to TRBJ2-1; no definite D call. Trimming cost V 6 bases and J 5 bases, with 8 bases left between them. This CDR3 contains 11 residues. CDR1 and CDR2 from the germline V gene are SQVTM and ANQGSEA. The CDR3 coding sequence is TGCAGCGTAGTAAGGGACAATGAGCAGTTCTTC. Its protein product is CSVVRDNEQFF.

The V gene is TRBV19, the J gene TRBJ2-1; tentatively, D is TRBD2 (5 bases). Trimming removed 0 bases at V and 9 bases at J, with 21 bases between. CDR1 and CDR2 (germline): LNHDA, SQIVND (reference sequence). This CDR3 spans 17 amino acids. CDR3 residues: CASSIDLRGRSFGEQFF. CDR3 nucleotides: TGTGCCAGTAGTATAGATTTAAGAGGGAGATCCTTCGGTGAGCAGTTCTTC.

This clonotype was observed at least ten times. V and J are TRBV15 and TRBJ1-5; D gene unclear. Trimming took 1 base from V and 5 from J, leaving 15 bases between them. This CDR3 contains 16 residues. CDR1 is LNHNV, CDR2 YYDKDF, per germline (reference sequence). CDR3 sequence reads: CATSRARTMDHQPQHF. The DNA for the CDR3 is TGTGCCACCAGCAGAGCTAGGACTATGGACCATCAGCCCCAGCATTTT.

This clonotype was detected ten times or more. The rearrangement uses TRBV28 and TRBJ1-1, with D uncertain. The germline CDR1 and CDR2 sequences are MDHEN and SYDVKM. This CDR3 comprises 15 residues. The ends were cut back, 4 bases at V and 1 base at J, with 13 bases in the middle. The CDR3 protein is CASSYLGYQNTEAFF. The CDR3 bases are TGTGCCAGCAGTTATCTAGGGTACCAGAACACTGAAGCTTTCTTT.

This clonotype was seen more than once but under ten times. The chain joins TRBV11-3 to TRBJ1-5; possible D gene TRBD1, 5 bases. The CDR3 runs 16 residues. The germline CDR1 and CDR2 sequences are SGHNT and YENEEA. V gave up 3 bases and J gave up 4 bases, with 16 bases separating them. CDR3 DNA sequence: TGTGCCAGCAGCTTCGTGGCGGGGGAAATTAATCAGCCCCAGCATTTT. It codes for CASSFVAGEINQPQHF.

As for this clonotype: A read error is the likely source, as a far larger clone sits one nucleotide away. The rearrangement links TRBV11-3 to TRBJ2-5; tentatively, D is TRBD1 or TRBD2 (5 bases each). The CDR3 covers 13 residues. Germline CDR1 SGHNT, CDR2 YENEEA. The CDR3 bases are TGTGCCAGCAGTCAGATGGGGGTAGGGACCCAGTGCTTC. The encoded protein is CASSQMGVGTQCF.

This clonotype was observed at least ten times. The CDR3 DNA is TGTGCCAGCAGCCCACTTTCCGAGCAGTTCTTC. Residues: CASSPLSEQFF. The chain links TRBV12-3 or TRBV12-4 to TRBJ2-1, with no clear D. V shed 6 bases and J shed 10 bases, with 10 bases lying between them. The CDR3 is 11 amino acids.

This clonotype occurred many times. The genes are TRBV6-2 or TRBV6-3 and TRBJ2-1, with 7 bases aligning to TRBD2. V lost 5 bases, J lost 3 bases, and 4 bases stayed unmatched. CDR3 length: 14 amino acids. Germline V CDR1 and CDR2: MNHEY, SVGEGT. As DNA, the CDR3 is TGTGCCAGCAGTGCCCTAGCGGACTACAATGAGCAGTTCTTC. This gives the protein CASSALADYNEQFF.

This chain links TRBV5-1 with TRBJ2-2, with 12 bases matching TRBD1. Germline assignment: CDR1 SGHRS and CDR2 YFSETQ. The CDR3 loop spans 18 amino acids. With 4 bases clipped from V and 6 bases from J, the junction kept 13 bases outside the gene matches. The DNA of the CDR3 is TGCGCCAGCAGCGATTGGGACAGGGGGCCGAGTTTCCCCGGGGAGCTGTTTTTT. Protein sequence: CASSDWDRGPSFPGELFF.

The chain recombines TRBV5-1 with TRBJ2-1; D is unclear. Germline lookup yields CDR1 SGHRS and CDR2 YFSETQ. CDR3 length: 15 amino acids. Deletions cut 3 bases from V and 5 bases from J, with 15 bases between. CDR3 amino acids: CASSWATYSDNEQFF. The CDR3 nucleotides are TGCGCCAGCAGCTGGGCTACCTACTCGGACAATGAGCAGTTCTTC. Using reference TRBV5-1 and TRBJ2-1 for the parts outside the CDR3, the full variable domain is KAGVTQTPRYLIKTRGQQVTLSCSPISGHRSVSWYQQTPGQGLQFLFEYFSETQRNKGNFPGRFSGRQFSNSRSEMNVSTLELGDSALYLCASSWATYSDNEQFFGPGTRLTVL.

The chain combines TRBV5-1 with TRBJ2-7, with D uncertain. The CDR3 consists of 14 residues. Germline V CDR1 and CDR2: SGHRS, YFSETQ. V lost 6 bases, J lost 0 bases, and 13 bases lay in between. In DNA, the CDR3 is TGCGCCAGCACCCCCCCGAGCACCTCCTACGAGCAGTACTTC. Its protein is CASTPPSTSYEQYF.

The chain employs TRBV20-1 and TRBJ2-3; a possible D gene is TRBD1 (6 bases). The CDR3 runs to 15 residues. Germline loops: CDR1 DFQATT, CDR2 SNEGSKA (reference sequence). V lost 5 bases to trimming and J lost 0 bases, with 15 bases between them. The chain's CDR3 is CSAHPGAGSTDTQYF. The DNA for the CDR3 is TGCAGTGCTCATCCAGGGGCGGGTAGCACAGATACGCAGTATTTT.